A selection of T cell receptor beta chains follows, all from one sample in a study of cytotoxic CD8 clonotypes in ibrutinib-treated CLL. Some clones are missing from TCRdb's copy, which holds only in-frame ones; the method was immunoSEQ multiplex PCR. The sample has about 130,000 clones, approximately 80% seen once. Source: PBMCs, taken after 24 months of ibrutinib treatment. The source is a human donor with chronic lymphocytic leukemia. Each CDR3 is given with its conserved first and last residue. A D gene is named only where the DNA matches it firmly. The listing skips clone size in some rows; elsewhere it reads once, few, many or a size class.

>TRBV28|-|-|TRBJ1-2|15
TGTGCCAGCAGTAGCCGGGGCAGGGCGTCCTATGGCTACACCTTC
CASSSRGRASYGYTF
>TRBV7-6|-|-|TRBJ1-4|14
TGTGCCAGTGGACCGGGGGGCCGTAATGAAAAACTGTTTTTT
CASGPGGRNEKLFF
>TRBV5-1|-|once|TRBJ1-5|15
TGCGCCAGCAGCCCAGGACAACTTAGCAATCAGCCCCAGCATTTT
CASSPGQLSNQPQHF
>TRBV5-1|TRBD1|-|TRBJ2-2|13
TGCGCCAGCAGTTCACAGGGGACCGGGGAGCTGTTTTTT
CASSSQGTGELFF
>TRBV30|-|-|TRBJ1-2|13
TGTGCCTGGAGTCTAAACAGGGAAGGTGGCTACACCTTC
CAWSLNREGGYTF
>TRBV6-5|-|few|TRBJ2-3|13
TGTGCCAGCAGTTTGACTAGCACAGATACGCAGTATTTT
CASSLTSTDTQYF
>TRBV6-5|-|once|TRBJ1-2|15
TGTGCCGCCAAATGGGAGGACGGCGCTAACTATGGCTACACCTTC
CAAKWEDGANYGYTF
>TRBV27|-|-|TRBJ1-1|17
TGTGCCAGCAGTGTAACCCCAGGGATTACCTTGAACACTGAAGCTTTCTTT
CASSVTPGITLNTEAFF
>TRBV5-1|TRBD2|-|TRBJ2-3|14
TGCGCCAGCGTGCCCAGCGGGGGAGCAGATACGCAGTATTTT
CASVPSGGADTQYF
>TRBV10-1|-|-|TRBJ2-1|12
TGCGCCAGCAGCGGACCTTACAATGAGCAGTTCTTC
CASSGPYNEQFF